This TCR beta chain was profiled in a study of CD8+ T cells in alopecia areata. As for the study in general: Treatment of the treated patients consisted of oral tofacitinib, 5 to 10 mg twice daily. Findings and caveats of the study: Sequencing of scalp samples also includes resident alphabeta T cells from normal skin. Treatment with tofacitinib significantly lowered scalp clonality and reduced expanded CD8+ clones among the top 100.

Extraction and reverse transcription of RNA yielded cDNA as the sequencing template. Repertoires were generated with immunoSEQ multiplex PCR, while TCRdb's copy carries only in-frame clones and drops some. The sample shows some 200,000 clones, around 58% of them seen only once. Turning to this clone: The antigen remains undetermined.

Specified treatment: oral pan-JAK inhibitor, 5-10 mg twice daily. Trimming shortened V by 0 bases and J by 7 bases, and 9 bases separated the two germline ends. CDR1 is MGHRA, CDR2 YSYEKL, per germline. The CDR3 is 13 amino acids. The sample consisted of CD8+ T cells sorted from blood, taken at week 24, from a patient treated with tofacitinib. V gene TRBV4-1 combines with J gene TRBJ1-1, with unresolved D. The clonotype comes from a human donor with alopecia areata. The CDR3 DNA reads TGCGCCAGCAGCCAAGATTGGGGTGGTGAAGCTTTCTTT. Protein product: CASSQDWGGEAFF.